A single T cell receptor (beta chain) is shown here with its context. This sample is part of a study of blood T cell repertoires in COVID-19. This CDR3 region has 16 residues. J lost 3 bases, V lost 4 bases, and 6 bases had no gene match. Germline values: CDR1 SGHDT, CDR2 YYEEEE. Data came from immunoSEQ multiplex PCR; TCRdb stores just in-frame clones and leaves some out. Here the sample spans just over 650,000 clones, 80% to 90% being singletons. The origin of this receptor is a woman under 30 with acute or convalescent COVID-19. Sample: peripheral blood. The chain couples TRBV5-6 to TRBJ2-2; TRBD1 matches at 10 bases. Here the CDR3 DNA reads TGTGCCAGCAGCCAGAGACAGGGGGCCGACACCGGGGAGCTGTTTTTT. The encoded protein is CASSQRQGADTGELFF. The complete variable domain, with remaining parts taken from reference TRBV5-6 and TRBJ2-2, reads DAGVTQSPTHLIKTRGQQVTLRCSPKSGHDTVSWYQQALGQGPQFIFQYYEEEERQRGNFPDRFSGHQFPNYSSELNVNALLLGDSALYLCASSQRQGADTGELFFGEGSRLTVL.